Following are 24 T cell receptor beta chains from one sample sequenced in a study of T cell clones after liver transplantation. Method: immunoSEQ multiplex PCR; TCRdb's copy keeps in-frame clones and lacks some. The table has over 8,500 clones, 70% to 75% seen once; the top ten hold about a quarter. Sequenced here: CD4+ T cells from blood, sampled around 31 months after liver transplant. The receptors stem from a human patient who received a liver transplant. Some of the T cells may derive from the graft donor.

The genes are TRBV7-6 and TRBJ2-7; weak D call: TRBD1 (6 bases). V was clipped by 8 bases and J by 6 bases, with 17 bases between them. Per the germline V gene, CDR1 is SGHVS and CDR2 is FNYEAQ. The CDR3 loop spans 13 amino acids. CDR3 DNA sequence: TGTGCCAGCTCGCTGCGCGAACAGGGCGAGCAGTACGTC. It codes for CASSLREQGEQYV.

The gene calls are TRBV6-5 and TRBJ1-1; tentatively, D is TRBD1 (5 bases). CDR3 length equals 14 residues. Trimming stripped 2 bases from V and 3 bases from J, with 10 bases between. In germline, CDR1 is MNHEY, CDR2 SVGAGI. The CDR3 sequence: CASSYTVGDTEAFF. In nucleotides, the CDR3 is TGTGCCAGCAGTTACACGGTAGGGGACACTGAAGCTTTCTTT.

This rearrangement joins TRBV27 to TRBJ1-2, with 7 bases fitting TRBD1. Unmatched junction bases numbered 8, after V lost 0 bases and J lost 13 bases. Looked up from germline, CDR1 is MNHEY and CDR2 is SMNVEV (reference sequence). This CDR3 is built from 13 residues. The CDR3: CASSLSPGTAVTF. CDR3 in DNA: TGTGCCAGCAGTTTATCACCCGGGACAGCGGTCACCTTC.

V and J are TRBV2 and TRBJ1-1, with no clear D. This CDR3 comprises 14 residues. Trimming pared 1 base from V and 1 base from J, leaving 7 bases between. From germline, CDR1 is SNHLY and CDR2 FYNNEI. CDR3: CASSEVPKNTEAFF. The DNA for the CDR3 is TGTGCCAGCAGTGAAGTGCCAAAGAACACTGAAGCTTTCTTT. Using reference TRBV2 and TRBJ1-1 for the parts outside the CDR3, the full variable domain is EPEVTQTPSHQVTQMGQEVILRCVPISNHLYFYWYRQILGQKVEFLVSFYNNEISEKSEIFDDQFSVERPDGSNFTLKIRSTKLEDSAMYFCASSEVPKNTEAFFGQGTRLTVV.

This sequence joins TRBV7-9 and TRBJ1-5; D gene ambiguous. V lost 4 bases and J 5 bases, leaving 9 bases between the germline ends. This CDR3 has 13 amino acids. Per germline, CDR1 SEHNR and CDR2 FQNEAQ (reference sequence). Here the CDR3 DNA reads TGTGCCAGCAGCTCTAGACTCGATCAGCCCCAGCATTTT. This sequence encodes CASSSRLDQPQHF.

V and J are TRBV29-1 and TRBJ2-1; TRBD2 aligns across 12 bases. CDR1 is SQVTM, CDR2 ANQGSEA, per germline. This CDR3 is 15 amino acids long. V dropped 5 bases and J dropped 6; count of bases not matched to a gene: 8. CDR3 in DNA: TGCAGCGTTACCCTAGCGGGAGGGCCGAGCAATGAGCAGTTCTTC. Translating gives CSVTLAGGPSNEQFF.

V is TRBV6-5 and J is TRBJ2-3; 10 bases fit TRBD2. The germline gives CDR1 MNHEY, CDR2 SVGAGI. V trimming: 0 bases; J trimming: 5 bases; junction bases outside the gene matches: 5. The CDR3 totals 16 residues. CDR3 amino acids: CASSYSGTSDIDTQYF. CDR3 DNA sequence: TGTGCCAGCAGTTACTCGGGGACTAGCGATATAGATACGCAGTATTTT.

V usage is TRBV23-1 and J usage is TRBJ2-7, with TRBD2 identical over 10 bases. TRBV23-1 counts as an open reading frame of uncertain function. The V and J ends lost 8 bases and 4 bases, in that order; junction bases with no gene match: 17. The CDR3 loop spans 17 amino acids. CDR3 nucleotide sequence: TGCGCCAGCGTACCATCGACTAGCGGGTCGCCCCGGTACGAGCAGTACGTC. It codes for CASVPSTSGSPRYEQYV.

This rearrangement joins TRBV6-5 to TRBJ1-5; no firm D call. The germline gives CDR1 MNHEY, CDR2 SVGAGI. This CDR3 contains 13 residues. V shed 2 bases and J shed 5 bases, with 7 bases lying between them. As DNA, the CDR3 is TGTGCCAGCAGTTACGGGTCCCATCAGCCCCAGCATTTT. As protein: CASSYGSHQPQHF.

This clone was recorded a few times. The chain is built from TRBV5-4 and TRBJ1-1; D unresolved. There are 12 residues in the CDR3. V shed 5 bases and J shed 3 bases, with 8 bases lying between them. From germline, CDR1 is SGHNT and CDR2 YYREEE (reference sequence). The CDR3 DNA reads TGTGCCAGCAGGAGGTCGGACACTGAAGCTTTCTTT. It codes for CASRRSDTEAFF.

This clone showed up just a few times. The chain recombines TRBV7-8 with TRBJ1-4; unclear D gene. Germline V gene sequence: CDR1 SGHVS, CDR2 FQNEAQ. Trimming cost V 4 bases and J 8 bases, with 8 bases left between them. The CDR3 contains 12 residues. The CDR3 sequence: CASSSQEEKLFF. The CDR3 nucleotides read TGTGCCAGCAGCTCCCAGGAGGAAAAACTGTTTTTT.

A few counts support this clone. V is TRBV5-6 and J is TRBJ1-3; 7 bases fit TRBD1. The CDR3 runs to 15 residues. CDR1 and CDR2 (germline): SGHDT, YYEEEE. After removal of 5 bases from V and 0 bases from J, the junction contained 5 bases not matched to a gene. CDR3 residues: CASSWTGRSGNTIYF. CDR3 nucleotides: TGTGCCAGCAGTTGGACAGGACGCTCTGGAAACACCATATATTTT.

This clone was seen just once. This sequence joins TRBV15 and TRBJ1-5; D gene unclear. The V end lost 0 bases, the J end lost 5 bases, and 8 bases lay between the germline ends. The CDR3 spans 14 residues. Per germline, CDR1 LNHNV and CDR2 YYDKDF (reference sequence). This CDR3 reads CATSRDNSYQPQHF. CDR3 bases: TGTGCCACCAGCAGAGATAACAGCTATCAGCCCCAGCATTTT.

This clone has a single count. The chain combines TRBV6-1 with TRBJ2-5; TRBD1 is a possible D gene (6 bases). There are 13 residues in the CDR3. The germline CDR1 and CDR2 sequences are MNHNS and SASEGT. Trimming pared 6 bases from V and 2 bases from J, leaving 10 bases between. CDR3 loop: CASSRTEQETQYF. The DNA for the CDR3 is TGTGCCAGCAGCCGGACAGAGCAAGAGACCCAGTACTTC.

The chain links TRBV15 to TRBJ2-3, with D tentatively TRBD1 or TRBD2 (5 bases each). The CDR3 consists of 15 residues. The germline gives CDR1 LNHNV, CDR2 YYDKDF (reference sequence). The V end was cut by 5 bases, the J end by 1 base, with 13 bases between. The CDR3 sequence: CATSWGPGRTDTQYF. The CDR3 DNA reads as TGTGCCACCAGCTGGGGCCCGGGGCGCACAGATACGCAGTATTTT.

The V gene is TRBV7-2, the J gene TRBJ2-1; D tentatively reads TRBD1 or TRBD2 (6 bases each). Trimming pared 3 bases from V and 7 bases from J, leaving 13 bases between. CDR3 length: 14 residues. Germline CDR1 SGHTA, CDR2 FQGNSA. CDR3 DNA: TGTGCCAGCAGCTTTAGCGGAGGGGGGAATGAGCAGTTCTTC. It is translated as CASSFSGGGNEQFF.

This chain links TRBV19 with TRBJ2-7, with D hard to call. The CDR3 runs to 13 residues. CDR1 is LNHDA, CDR2 SQIVND, per germline (reference sequence). V lost 6 bases to trimming and J lost 7 bases, with 16 bases between them. As DNA, the CDR3 is TGTGCCAGTAGCTTCTCTAGTTGGGGAGAGCAGTACGTC. Amino acid sequence: CASSFSSWGEQYV.

CDR3 in amino acids: CASSDSTGWITDTQYF. Here the CDR3 DNA reads TGTGCCAGCAGTGATTCCACGGGGTGGATCACAGATACGCAGTATTTT. The chain links TRBV6-1 to TRBJ2-3, with D possibly being TRBD2 (5 bases). Germline loops: CDR1 MNHNS, CDR2 SASEGT. V lost 3 bases, J lost 2 bases, and 15 bases lay in between. The CDR3 consists of 16 residues.

The rearrangement joins TRBV19 to TRBJ2-1, with 10 nucleotides matching TRBD2. The CDR3 has 18 residues. In germline, CDR1 is LNHDA, CDR2 SQIVND (reference sequence). V was pared by 5 bases and J by 0 bases, with 10 bases of the junction left unmatched. CDR3 loop: CASSDPAGGLSSYNEQFF. CDR3 bases: TGTGCCAGTAGTGATCCAGCGGGAGGGCTAAGCTCCTACAATGAGCAGTTCTTC.

The chain carries TRBV10-3 and TRBJ2-1; 8 bases line up with TRBD2. Germline V lookup: CDR1 ENHRY, CDR2 SYGVKD. Germline trimming cut 0 bases from V and 8 bases from J; bases unmatched to any gene: 6. The CDR3 length is 15 residues. CDR3 loop: CAISESRGAIDEQFF. CDR3 DNA: TGTGCCATCAGTGAGTCGCGGGGGGCGATTGATGAGCAGTTCTTC.

This clone turned up a few times. The J gene is TRBJ2-2, the V gene TRBV9, with D possibly TRBD2 on 6 matching bases. V shed 6 bases and J shed 3 bases, with 12 bases lying between them. The length of the CDR3 is 14 residues. Per the germline V gene, CDR1 is SGDLS and CDR2 is YYNGEE. The CDR3 spells CASNGGQYTGELFF. DNA of the CDR3: TGTGCCAGCAACGGAGGGCAGTACACCGGGGAGCTGTTTTTT.

This sequence joins TRBV5-6 and TRBJ1-1; possible D gene TRBD1, 6 bases. This CDR3 has 13 amino acids. Germline CDR1 and CDR2: SGHDT and YYEEEE. Trimming took off 10 bases at V and 1 base at J, with 14 bases between the two ends. Written as DNA, the CDR3 is TGTGCCTCCCGAGGGGGTGCGAACACTGAAGCTTTCTTT. Translating it yields CASRGGANTEAFF.

This clone was seen more than once but under ten times. The chain combines TRBV5-8 with TRBJ2-2; D unresolved. CDR1 and CDR2 from the germline V gene are SGHTS and YDEGEE. The CDR3 consists of 14 residues. Deletions cut 4 bases from V and 4 bases from J, with 11 bases between. The CDR3 DNA is TGTGCCAGCAGCGTCTGGACGGCCACCGGGGAGCTGTTTTTT. Its protein product is CASSVWTATGELFF.

The chain joins TRBV27 to TRBJ2-1; D is unclear. The CDR3 runs to 15 residues. Germline CDR1 reads MNHEY; CDR2 reads SMNVEV (reference sequence). V was shortened by 1 base and J by 6 bases, with 13 bases between the two germline ends. The CDR3 DNA is TGTGCCAGCAGTTTATTGGGCGGAAAAATCAATGAGCAGTTCTTC. It yields the protein CASSLLGGKINEQFF.